The 2 T cell receptor beta chains reported below all come from one sample, sequenced in a study of T cell repertoires in cytomegalovirus infection. TCRdb called the reads again in MiXCR, with one record for every CDR3 protein. Here the sample spans 680,000 or so distinct CDR3 sequences, 35% to 45% being singletons. Specimen: PBMCs. Receptors were obtained from a human donor in good health (CMV status not recorded). Some clones in this sample may be carry-over from other donors' samples.

This clonotype was seen many times. The chain is built from TRBV7-9 and TRBJ2-3; TRBD1 is a possible D gene (5 bases). There are 16 residues in the CDR3. V lost 8 bases and J lost 5, with 23 bases in between. CDR1 is SEHNR, CDR2 FQNEAQ, per germline (reference sequence). CDR3 residues: CASFSLHKDKGDTQYF. Here the CDR3 DNA reads TGTGCCAGCTTCAGCTTACATAAGGACAAAGGAGATACGCAGTATTTT.

This clonotype has just a few counts. J is TRBJ1-2 and V is TRBV28, with 7 bases that match TRBD1. CDR1 is MDHEN, CDR2 SYDVKM, per germline. The CDR3 is 15 amino acids. V lost 8 bases, J lost 8 bases, and 17 bases stayed unmatched. CDR3: CASGPGTVQSRGYTF. In DNA form, the CDR3 reads TGTGCCAGCGGTCCCGGGACAGTTCAATCCAGGGGCTACACCTTC.